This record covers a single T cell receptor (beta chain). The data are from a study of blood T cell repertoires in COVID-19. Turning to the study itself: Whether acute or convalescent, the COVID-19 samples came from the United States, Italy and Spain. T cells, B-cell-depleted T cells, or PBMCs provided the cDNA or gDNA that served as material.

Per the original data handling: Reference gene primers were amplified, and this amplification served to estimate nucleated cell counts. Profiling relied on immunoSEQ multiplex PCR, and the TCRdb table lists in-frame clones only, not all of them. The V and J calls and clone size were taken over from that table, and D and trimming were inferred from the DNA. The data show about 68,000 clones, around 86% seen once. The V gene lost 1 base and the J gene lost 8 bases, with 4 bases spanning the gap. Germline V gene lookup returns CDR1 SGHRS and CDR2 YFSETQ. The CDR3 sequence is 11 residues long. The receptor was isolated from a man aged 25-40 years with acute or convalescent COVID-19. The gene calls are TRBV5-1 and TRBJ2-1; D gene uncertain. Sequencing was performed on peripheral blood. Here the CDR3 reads CASSLSDEQFF. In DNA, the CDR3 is TGCGCCAGCAGCTTGTCGGATGAGCAGTTCTTC.